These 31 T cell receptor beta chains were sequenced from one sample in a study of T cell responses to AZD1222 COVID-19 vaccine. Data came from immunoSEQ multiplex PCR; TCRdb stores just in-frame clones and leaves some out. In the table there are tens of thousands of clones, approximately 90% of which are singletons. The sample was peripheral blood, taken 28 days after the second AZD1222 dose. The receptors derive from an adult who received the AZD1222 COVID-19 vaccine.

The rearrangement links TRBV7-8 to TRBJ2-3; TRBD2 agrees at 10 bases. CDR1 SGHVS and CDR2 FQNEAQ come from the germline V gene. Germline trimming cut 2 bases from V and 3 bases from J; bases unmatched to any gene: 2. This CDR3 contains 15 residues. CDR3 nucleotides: TGTGCCAGCAGCTTATCTAGCGGGAGAACAGATACGCAGTATTTT. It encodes CASSLSSGRTDTQYF. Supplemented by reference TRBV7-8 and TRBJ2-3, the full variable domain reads GAGVSQSPRYKVAKRGQDVALRCDPISGHVSLFWYQQALGQGPEFLTYFQNEAQLDKSGLPSDRFFAERPEGSVSTLKIQRTQQEDSAVYLCASSLSSGRTDTQYFGPGTRLTVL.

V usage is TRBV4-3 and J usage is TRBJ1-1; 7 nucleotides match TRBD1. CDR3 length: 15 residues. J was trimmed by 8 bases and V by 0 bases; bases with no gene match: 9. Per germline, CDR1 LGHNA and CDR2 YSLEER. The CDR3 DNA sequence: TGCGCCAGCAGCCAAGATTCGACAGGGTCCCCCGAAGCTTTCTTT. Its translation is CASSQDSTGSPEAFF.

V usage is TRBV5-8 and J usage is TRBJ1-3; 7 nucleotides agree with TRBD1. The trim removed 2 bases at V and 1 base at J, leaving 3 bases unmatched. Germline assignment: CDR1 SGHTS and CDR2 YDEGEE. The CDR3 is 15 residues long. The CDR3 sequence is CASSFGTDSGNTIYF. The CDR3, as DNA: TGTGCCAGCAGCTTCGGGACAGATTCTGGAAACACCATATATTTT.

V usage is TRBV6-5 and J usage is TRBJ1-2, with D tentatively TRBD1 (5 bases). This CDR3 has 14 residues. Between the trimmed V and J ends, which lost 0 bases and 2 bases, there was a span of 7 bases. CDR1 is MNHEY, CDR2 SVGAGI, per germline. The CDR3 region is CASSYSRDNYGYTF. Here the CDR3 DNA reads TGTGCCAGCAGTTACTCGAGGGACAACTATGGCTACACCTTC.

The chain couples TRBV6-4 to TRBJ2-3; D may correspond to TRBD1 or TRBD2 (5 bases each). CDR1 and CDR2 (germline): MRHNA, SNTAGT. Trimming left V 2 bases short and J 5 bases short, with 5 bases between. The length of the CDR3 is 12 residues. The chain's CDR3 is CASSDGGDTQYF. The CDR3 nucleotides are TGTGCCAGCAGTGACGGGGGAGATACGCAGTATTTT.

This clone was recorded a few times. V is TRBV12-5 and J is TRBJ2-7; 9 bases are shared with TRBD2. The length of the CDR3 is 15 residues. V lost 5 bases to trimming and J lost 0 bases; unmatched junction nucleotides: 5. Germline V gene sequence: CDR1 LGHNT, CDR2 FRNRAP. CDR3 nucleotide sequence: TGTGCTAGTGGTCGCTCTAGCGGGGTCTCCTACGAGCAGTACTTC. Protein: CASGRSSGVSYEQYF.

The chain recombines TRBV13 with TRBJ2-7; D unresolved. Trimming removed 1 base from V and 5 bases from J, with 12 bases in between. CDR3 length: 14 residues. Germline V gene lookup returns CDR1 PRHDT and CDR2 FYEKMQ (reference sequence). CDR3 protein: CASSLAAARHEQYF. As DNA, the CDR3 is TGTGCCAGCAGCTTAGCTGCCGCAAGGCACGAGCAGTACTTC.

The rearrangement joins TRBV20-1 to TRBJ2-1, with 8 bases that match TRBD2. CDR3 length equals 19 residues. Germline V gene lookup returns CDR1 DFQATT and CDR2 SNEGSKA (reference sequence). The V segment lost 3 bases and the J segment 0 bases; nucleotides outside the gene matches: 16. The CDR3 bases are TGCAGTGCTAGTATGGTAGCGGGGTCCATAGCGAGCTCCTACAATGAGCAGTTCTTC. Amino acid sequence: CSASMVAGSIASSYNEQFF.

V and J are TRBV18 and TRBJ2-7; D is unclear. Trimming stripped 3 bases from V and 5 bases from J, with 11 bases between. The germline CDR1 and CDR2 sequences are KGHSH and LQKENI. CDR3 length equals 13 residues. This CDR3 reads CASSPGPANEQYF. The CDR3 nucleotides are TGTGCCAGCTCACCCGGACCGGCCAACGAGCAGTACTTC.

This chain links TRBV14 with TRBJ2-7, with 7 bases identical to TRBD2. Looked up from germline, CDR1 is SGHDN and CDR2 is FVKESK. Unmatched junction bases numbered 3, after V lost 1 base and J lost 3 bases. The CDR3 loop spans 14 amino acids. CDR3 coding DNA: TGTGCCAGCAGCCAAGCGGGAGGCATCTACGAGCAGTACTTC. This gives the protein CASSQAGGIYEQYF.

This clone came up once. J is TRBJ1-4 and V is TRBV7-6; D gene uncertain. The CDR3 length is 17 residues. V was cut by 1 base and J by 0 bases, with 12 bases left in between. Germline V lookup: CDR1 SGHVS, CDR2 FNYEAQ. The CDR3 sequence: CASSLGDAPATNEKLFF. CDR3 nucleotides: TGTGCCAGCAGCTTAGGGGATGCGCCAGCAACTAATGAAAAACTGTTTTTT.

The CDR3 here is CASSQDGAGNTEAFF. CDR3 sequence (DNA): TGTGCCAGCAGCCAAGACGGGGCTGGGAACACTGAAGCTTTCTTT. The chain employs TRBV3-1 (or the pseudogene TRBV3-2) and TRBJ1-1; tentatively, D is TRBD1 (5 bases). Germline V gene data show CDR1 as LGHDT and CDR2 as YNNKEL (reference sequence). This CDR3 contains 15 residues. Trimming removed 0 bases from V and 1 base from J, with 9 bases in between.

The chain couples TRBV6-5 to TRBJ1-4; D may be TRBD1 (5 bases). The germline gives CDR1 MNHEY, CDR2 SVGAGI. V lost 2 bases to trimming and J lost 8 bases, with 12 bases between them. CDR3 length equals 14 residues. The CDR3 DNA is TGTGCCAGCAGTTACAGACACCCAGGGGAAAAACTGTTTTTT. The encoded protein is CASSYRHPGEKLFF.

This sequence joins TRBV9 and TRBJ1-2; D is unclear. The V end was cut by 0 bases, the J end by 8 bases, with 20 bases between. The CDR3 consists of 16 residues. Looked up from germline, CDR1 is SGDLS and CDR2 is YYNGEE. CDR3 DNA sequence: TGTGCCAGCAGCGTAGCCGAGGGCCCTCGCCAGAGAGGCTACACCTTC. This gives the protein CASSVAEGPRQRGYTF.

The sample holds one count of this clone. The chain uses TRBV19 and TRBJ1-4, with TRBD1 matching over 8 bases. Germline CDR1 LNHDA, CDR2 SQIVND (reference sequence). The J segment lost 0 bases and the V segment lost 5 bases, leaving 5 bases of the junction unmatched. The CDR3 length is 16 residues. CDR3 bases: TGTGCCAGTAGTTCCGGGACAGGCTCAACTAATGAAAAACTGTTTTTT. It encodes CASSSGTGSTNEKLFF.

The CDR3 nucleotides are TGTGCCAGCAGCTCCACCGGGGTTCCTGGAAACACCATATATTTT. Its protein product is CASSSTGVPGNTIYF. The V call is TRBV5-5, the J call TRBJ1-3; no firm D call. V lost 3 bases and J 2 bases, leaving 12 bases between the germline ends. Per the germline V gene, CDR1 is SGHKS and CDR2 is YYEKEE (reference sequence). The CDR3 sequence is 15 residues long.

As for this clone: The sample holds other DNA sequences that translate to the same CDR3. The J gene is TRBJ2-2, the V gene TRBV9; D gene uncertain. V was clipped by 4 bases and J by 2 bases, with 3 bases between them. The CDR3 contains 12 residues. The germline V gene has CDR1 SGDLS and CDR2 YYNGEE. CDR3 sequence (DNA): TGTGCCAGCAGCCCTAACACCGGGGAGCTGTTTTTT. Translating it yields CASSPNTGELFF.

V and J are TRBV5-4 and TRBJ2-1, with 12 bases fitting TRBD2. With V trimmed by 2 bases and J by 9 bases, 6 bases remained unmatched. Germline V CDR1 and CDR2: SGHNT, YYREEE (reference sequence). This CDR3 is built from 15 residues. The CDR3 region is CASSLPSGRASEQFF. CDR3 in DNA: TGTGCCAGCAGCTTACCTAGCGGGAGGGCGAGTGAGCAGTTCTTC.

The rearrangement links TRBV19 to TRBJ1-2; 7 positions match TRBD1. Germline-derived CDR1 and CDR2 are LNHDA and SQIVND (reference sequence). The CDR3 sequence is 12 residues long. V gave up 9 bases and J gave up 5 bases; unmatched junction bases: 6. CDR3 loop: CASRDRYYGYTF. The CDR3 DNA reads TGTGCCAGCAGGGACAGATATTATGGCTACACCTTC.

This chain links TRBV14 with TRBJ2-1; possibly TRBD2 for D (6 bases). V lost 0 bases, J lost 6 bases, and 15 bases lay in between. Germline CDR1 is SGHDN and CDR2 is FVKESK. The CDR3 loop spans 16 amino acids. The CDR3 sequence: CASSQERRALGNEQFF. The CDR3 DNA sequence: TGTGCCAGCAGCCAAGAGAGGAGGGCCTTGGGCAATGAGCAGTTCTTC.

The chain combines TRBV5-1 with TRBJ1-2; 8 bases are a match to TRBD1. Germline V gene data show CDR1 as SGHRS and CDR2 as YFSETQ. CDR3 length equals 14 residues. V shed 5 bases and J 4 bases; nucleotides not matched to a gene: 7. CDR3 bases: TGCGCCAGCAGACCCGGACAGGGTGGCTATGGCTACACCTTC. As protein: CASRPGQGGYGYTF.

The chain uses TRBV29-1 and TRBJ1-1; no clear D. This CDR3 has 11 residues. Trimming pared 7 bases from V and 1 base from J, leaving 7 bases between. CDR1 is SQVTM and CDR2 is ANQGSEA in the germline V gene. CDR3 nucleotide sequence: TGCAGCGGGAGGCAGAACACTGAAGCTTTCTTT. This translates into CSGRQNTEAFF.

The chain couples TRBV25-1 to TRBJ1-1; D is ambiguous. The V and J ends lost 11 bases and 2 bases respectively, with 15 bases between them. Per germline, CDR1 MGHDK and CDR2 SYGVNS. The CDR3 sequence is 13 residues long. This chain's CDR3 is CASFGEPNTEAFF. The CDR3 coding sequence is TGTGCCTCTTTCGGGGAGCCCAACACTGAAGCTTTCTTT.

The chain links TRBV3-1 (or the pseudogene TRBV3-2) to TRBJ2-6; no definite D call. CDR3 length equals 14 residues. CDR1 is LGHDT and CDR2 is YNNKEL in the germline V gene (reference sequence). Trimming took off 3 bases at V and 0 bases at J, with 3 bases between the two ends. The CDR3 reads CASSHSSGANVLTF. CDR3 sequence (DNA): TGTGCCAGCAGCCACAGCTCTGGGGCCAACGTCCTGACTTTC.

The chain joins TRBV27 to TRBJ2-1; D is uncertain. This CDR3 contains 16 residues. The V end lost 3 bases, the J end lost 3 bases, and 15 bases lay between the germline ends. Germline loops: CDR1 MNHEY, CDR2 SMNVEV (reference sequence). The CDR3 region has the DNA TGTGCCAGCAGTTTTGAAGCTGTACCGGTCTACAATGAGCAGTTCTTC. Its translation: CASSFEAVPVYNEQFF.

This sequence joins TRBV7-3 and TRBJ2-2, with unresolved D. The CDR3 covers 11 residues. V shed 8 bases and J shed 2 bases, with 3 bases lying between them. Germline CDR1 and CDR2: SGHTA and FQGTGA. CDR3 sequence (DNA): TGTGCCAGCGGAAACACCGGGGAGCTGTTTTTT. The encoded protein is CASGNTGELFF. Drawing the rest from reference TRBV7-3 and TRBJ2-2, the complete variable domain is GAGVSQTPSNKVTEKGKYVELRCDPISGHTALYWYRQSLGQGPEFLIYFQGTGAADDSGLPNDRFFAVRPEGSVSTLKIQRTERGDSAVYLCASGNTGELFFGEGSRLTVL.

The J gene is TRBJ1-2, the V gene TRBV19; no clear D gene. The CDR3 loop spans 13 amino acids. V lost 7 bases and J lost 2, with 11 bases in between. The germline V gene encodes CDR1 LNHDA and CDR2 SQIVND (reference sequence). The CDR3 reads CASKQGPNYGYTF. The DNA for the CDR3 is TGTGCCAGTAAGCAAGGTCCGAACTATGGCTACACCTTC.

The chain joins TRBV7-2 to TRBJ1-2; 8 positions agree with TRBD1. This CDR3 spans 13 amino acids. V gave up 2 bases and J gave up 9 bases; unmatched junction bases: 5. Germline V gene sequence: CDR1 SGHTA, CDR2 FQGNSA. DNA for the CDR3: TGTGCCAGCAGCTTACAGGGGGCCCGCAGCTACACCTTC. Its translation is CASSLQGARSYTF.

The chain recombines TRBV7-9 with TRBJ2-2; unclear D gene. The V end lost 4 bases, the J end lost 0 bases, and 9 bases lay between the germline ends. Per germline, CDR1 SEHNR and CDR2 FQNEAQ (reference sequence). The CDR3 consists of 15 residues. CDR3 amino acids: CASSSGLANTGELFF. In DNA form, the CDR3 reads TGTGCCAGCAGCTCGGGCCTCGCGAACACCGGGGAGCTGTTTTTT.

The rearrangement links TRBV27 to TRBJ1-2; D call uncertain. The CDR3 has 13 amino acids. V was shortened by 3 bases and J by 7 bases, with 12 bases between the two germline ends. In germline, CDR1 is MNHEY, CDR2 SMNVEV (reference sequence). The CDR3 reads CASSFRDSRGYTF. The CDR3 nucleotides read TGTGCCAGCAGTTTCAGAGACTCGCGTGGCTACACCTTC.

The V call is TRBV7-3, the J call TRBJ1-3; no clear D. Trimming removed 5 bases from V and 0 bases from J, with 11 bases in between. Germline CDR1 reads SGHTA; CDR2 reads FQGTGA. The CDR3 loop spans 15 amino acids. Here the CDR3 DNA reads TGTGCCAGCAGCGCGGACCGAGACTCTGGAAACACCATATATTTT. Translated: CASSADRDSGNTIYF.